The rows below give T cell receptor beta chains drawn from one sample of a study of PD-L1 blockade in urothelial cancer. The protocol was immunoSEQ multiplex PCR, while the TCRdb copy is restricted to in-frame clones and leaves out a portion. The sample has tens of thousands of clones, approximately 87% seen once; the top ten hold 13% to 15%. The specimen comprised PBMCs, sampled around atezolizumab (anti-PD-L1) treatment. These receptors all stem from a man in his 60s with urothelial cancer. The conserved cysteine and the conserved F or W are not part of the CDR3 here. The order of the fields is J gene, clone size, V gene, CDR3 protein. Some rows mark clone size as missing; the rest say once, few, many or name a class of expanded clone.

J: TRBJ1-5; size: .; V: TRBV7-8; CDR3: ASSLVPTGTSNQPQH
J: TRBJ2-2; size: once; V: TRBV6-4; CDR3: ASSPQGTTGELF
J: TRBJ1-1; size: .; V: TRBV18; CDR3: ASSPSTQGITEAF
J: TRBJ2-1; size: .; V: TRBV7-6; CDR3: ASSLRQGAVNNEQF
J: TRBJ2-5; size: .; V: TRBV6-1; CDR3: ASSVLRVEETQY
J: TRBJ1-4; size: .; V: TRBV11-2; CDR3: ASSARPSGAIEKLF
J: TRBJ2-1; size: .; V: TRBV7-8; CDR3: ASSRTETTVVYNEQF
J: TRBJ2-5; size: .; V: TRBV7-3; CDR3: ASSLIGGSETQY
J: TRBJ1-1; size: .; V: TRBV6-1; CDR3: ASSEIYRGYTEAF
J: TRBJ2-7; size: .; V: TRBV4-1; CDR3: ASSQDRGLGSYEQY
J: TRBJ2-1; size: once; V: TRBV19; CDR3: ASRGLGSSYNEQF
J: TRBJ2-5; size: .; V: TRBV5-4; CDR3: ASSQIAGGDQETQY
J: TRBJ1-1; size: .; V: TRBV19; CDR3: ASSQTGYTEAF
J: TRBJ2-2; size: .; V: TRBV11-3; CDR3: ASSPRTGGNTGELF
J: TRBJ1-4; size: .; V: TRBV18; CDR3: ASSTPVPSGKLF
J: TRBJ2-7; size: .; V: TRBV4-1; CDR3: ASSQDGPSYEQY
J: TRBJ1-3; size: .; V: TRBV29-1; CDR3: SFGGGDSGNTIY
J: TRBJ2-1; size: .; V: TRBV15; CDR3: ATSRRQGDKGDNEQF
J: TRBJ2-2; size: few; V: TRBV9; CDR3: ASSGQLGSGELF
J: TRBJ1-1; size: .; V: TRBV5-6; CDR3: ASSPGTWVGSEAF
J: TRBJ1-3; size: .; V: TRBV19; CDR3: ASSMAGPGGGNTIY
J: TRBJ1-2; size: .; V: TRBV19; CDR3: ATKAGTVVYGYT
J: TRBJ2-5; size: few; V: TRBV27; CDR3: ASSLGRFGTQY
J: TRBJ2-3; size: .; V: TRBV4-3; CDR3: ASSQLGQGGGTQY
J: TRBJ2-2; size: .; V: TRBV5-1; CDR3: ASSLGTGTNTGELF
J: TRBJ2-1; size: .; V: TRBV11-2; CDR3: ASSFPGTSVRNEQF
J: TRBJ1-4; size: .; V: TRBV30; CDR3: AWGDRAYEKLF
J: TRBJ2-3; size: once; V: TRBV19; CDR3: ASSIARVADTQY
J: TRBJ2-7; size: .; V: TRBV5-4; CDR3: ASSLSGGSYEQY
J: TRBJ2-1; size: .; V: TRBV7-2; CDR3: ASSLDREYNEQF
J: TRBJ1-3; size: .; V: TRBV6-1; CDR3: ASSEERSGGLFGNTIY
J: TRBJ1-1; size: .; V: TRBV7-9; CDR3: ASSFDTEAF
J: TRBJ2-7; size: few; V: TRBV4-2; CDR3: ASSSGTGGSEQY
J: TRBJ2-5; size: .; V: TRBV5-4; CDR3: ASSLGLGGGARETQY
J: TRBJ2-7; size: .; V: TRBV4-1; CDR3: ASSQNLAGGYEQY
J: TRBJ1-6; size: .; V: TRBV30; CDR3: ALKAGVAPLH
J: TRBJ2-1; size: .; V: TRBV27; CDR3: ASRTGTAYNEQF
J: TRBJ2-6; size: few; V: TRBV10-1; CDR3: ASSDSRGGTGGAGANVLT
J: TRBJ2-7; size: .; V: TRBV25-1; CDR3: ASSEPGLAGAYEQY
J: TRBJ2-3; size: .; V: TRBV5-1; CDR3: ASSLVGLAGGIDTQY
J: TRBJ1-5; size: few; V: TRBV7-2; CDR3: ASSLERGLKPQH
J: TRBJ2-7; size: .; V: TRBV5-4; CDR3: ASSLDQGAHN
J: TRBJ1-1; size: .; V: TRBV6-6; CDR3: ASSYPFSVYTEAF
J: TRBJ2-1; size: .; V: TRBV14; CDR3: ASSPLDTRNEQF
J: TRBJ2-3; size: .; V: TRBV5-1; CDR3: ASSLVQLKRDTQY